This T cell receptor (beta chain) emerged from a study of molecular identifiers for immune sequencing clone quantification. About the study: Replicate RNA came from about 19,000 or 110,000 naive CD8 cells and was split five ways, and four parts were sequenced.

One entry per CDR3 protein results from TCRdb running MiXCR on the PCR reads. The table has about 10,000 distinct CDR3 sequences, approximately 20% seen once; the top ten hold around 1.5%. This CDR3 has 16 residues. Trimming at V came to 4 bases and at J to 0 bases, leaving 8 bases not matched to a gene. Per germline, CDR1 MGHRA and CDR2 YSYEKL. For naive CD8 T cells, sorting used the CD8+CD4-CCR7+CD45RA+ phenotype. Points from the study as a whole: Over 99% of effector molecules, yet under 1% of naive-cell molecules, were held by clones above 20 RNA copies.

By sample share, this clonotype is medium-sized. No antigen is known for it. The sample taken for sequencing was naive CD8+ T cells from blood, with Jurkat cell RNA spiked in. Subset in this sample: FACS-sorted CD8+CD4-CCR7+CD45RA+ naive T cells. The rearrangement uses TRBV4-1 and TRBJ1-2; 7 bases are a match to TRBD1. The receptor was derived from a human donor in good health. Some libraries in this study had Jurkat cell RNA spiked in. The CDR3 sequence is CASSPGGRGANYGYTF. The CDR3 DNA reads TGCGCCAGCAGCCCAGGGGGAAGGGGAGCTAACTATGGCTACACCTTC.